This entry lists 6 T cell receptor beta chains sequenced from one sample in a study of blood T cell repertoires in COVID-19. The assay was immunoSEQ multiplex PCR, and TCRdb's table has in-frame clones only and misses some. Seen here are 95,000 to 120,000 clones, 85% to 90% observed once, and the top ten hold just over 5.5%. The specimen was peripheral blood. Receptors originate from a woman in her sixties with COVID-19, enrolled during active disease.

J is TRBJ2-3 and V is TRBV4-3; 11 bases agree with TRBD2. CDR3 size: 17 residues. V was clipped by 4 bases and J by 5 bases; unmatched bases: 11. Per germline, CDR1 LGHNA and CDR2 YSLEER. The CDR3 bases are TGCGCCAGCAGCCCTAGATTTAGCGGGGGGGCGGTAGATACGCAGTATTTT. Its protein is CASSPRFSGGAVDTQYF.

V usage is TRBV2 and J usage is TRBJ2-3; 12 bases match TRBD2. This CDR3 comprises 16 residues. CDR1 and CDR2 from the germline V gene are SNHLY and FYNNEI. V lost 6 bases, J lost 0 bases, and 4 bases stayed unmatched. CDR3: CASSPSGGGSTDTQYF. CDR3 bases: TGTGCCAGCAGCCCTAGCGGGGGGGGTAGCACAGATACGCAGTATTTT. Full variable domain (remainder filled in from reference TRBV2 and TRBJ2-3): EPEVTQTPSHQVTQMGQEVILRCVPISNHLYFYWYRQILGQKVEFLVSFYNNEISEKSEIFDDQFSVERPDGSNFTLKIRSTKLEDSAMYFCASSPSGGGSTDTQYFGPGTRLTVL.

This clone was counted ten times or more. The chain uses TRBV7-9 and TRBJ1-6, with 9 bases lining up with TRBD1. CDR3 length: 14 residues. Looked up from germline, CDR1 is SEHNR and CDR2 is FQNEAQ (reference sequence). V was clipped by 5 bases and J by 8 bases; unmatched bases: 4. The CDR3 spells CASSHWDRDSPLHF. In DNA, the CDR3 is TGTGCCAGCAGCCATTGGGACAGGGATTCACCCCTCCACTTT.

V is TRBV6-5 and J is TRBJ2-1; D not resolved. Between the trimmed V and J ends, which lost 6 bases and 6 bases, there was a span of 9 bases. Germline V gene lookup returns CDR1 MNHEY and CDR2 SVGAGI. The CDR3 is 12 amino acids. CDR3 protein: CASRVLSNEQFF. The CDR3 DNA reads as TGTGCCAGCAGAGTTCTATCCAATGAGCAGTTCTTC.

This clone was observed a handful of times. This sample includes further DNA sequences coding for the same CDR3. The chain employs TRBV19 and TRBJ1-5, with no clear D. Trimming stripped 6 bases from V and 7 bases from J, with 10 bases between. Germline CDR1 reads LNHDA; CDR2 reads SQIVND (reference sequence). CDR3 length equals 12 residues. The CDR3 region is CASRGGYQPQHF. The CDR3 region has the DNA TGTGCCAGTAGGGGAGGTTACCAGCCCCAGCATTTT. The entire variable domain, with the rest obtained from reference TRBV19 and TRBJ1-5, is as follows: DGGITQSPKYLFRKEGQNVTLSCEQNLNHDAMYWYRQDPGQGLRLIYYSQIVNDFQKGDIAEGYSVSREKKESFPLTVTSAQKNPTAFYLCASRGGYQPQHFGDGTRLSIL.

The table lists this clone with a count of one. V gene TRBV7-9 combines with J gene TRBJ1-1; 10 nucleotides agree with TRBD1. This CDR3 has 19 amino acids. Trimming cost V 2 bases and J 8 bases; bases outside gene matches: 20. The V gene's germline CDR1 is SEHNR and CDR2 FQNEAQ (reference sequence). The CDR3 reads CASSLRIAGQGVNDEEAFF. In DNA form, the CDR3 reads TGTGCCAGCAGCTTAAGGATTGCTGGACAGGGGGTAAACGATGAAGAAGCTTTCTTT.